This T cell receptor beta chain was identified in a study of T cells in Graves' hyperthyroidism and ophthalmopathy. Study-level results: Among clonotypes expanded in thyroid above 0.001, most were also found in blood.

This clonotype was seen only once. As yet, its antigen is unknown. TCR beta CDR3 regions were amplified from RNA transcripts. First-round RT-PCR of the TCR CDR3 relied on the HTBI primer set. A single record per CDR3 protein comes from TCRdb applying MiXCR to the multiplex PCR reads. The sample gives 600,000 or so distinct CDR3 sequences, about 45% of which show up once; 8% to 8.5% is in the top ten. The CDR3 length is 14 residues. The V end was cut by 1 base, the J end by 5 bases, with 8 bases between. The germline gives CDR1 KGHDR, CDR2 SFDVKD. Hyperthyroidism was newly diagnosed in patients aged 18 to 65 (duration under 2 months). Uncontrolled infection, other autoimmune disease, pregnancy or lactation disqualified patients from enrolment.

The sequence was collected from a woman under 30 with Graves' hyperthyroidism. Sequenced sample: peripheral blood or thyroid tissue (not recorded which). The chain employs TRBV24-1 and TRBJ2-1; D remains unclear. CDR3 region: CATSDFLKNNEQFF. The CDR3 DNA follows: TGTGCCACCAGTGATTTTTTGAAAAACAATGAGCAGTTCTTC.